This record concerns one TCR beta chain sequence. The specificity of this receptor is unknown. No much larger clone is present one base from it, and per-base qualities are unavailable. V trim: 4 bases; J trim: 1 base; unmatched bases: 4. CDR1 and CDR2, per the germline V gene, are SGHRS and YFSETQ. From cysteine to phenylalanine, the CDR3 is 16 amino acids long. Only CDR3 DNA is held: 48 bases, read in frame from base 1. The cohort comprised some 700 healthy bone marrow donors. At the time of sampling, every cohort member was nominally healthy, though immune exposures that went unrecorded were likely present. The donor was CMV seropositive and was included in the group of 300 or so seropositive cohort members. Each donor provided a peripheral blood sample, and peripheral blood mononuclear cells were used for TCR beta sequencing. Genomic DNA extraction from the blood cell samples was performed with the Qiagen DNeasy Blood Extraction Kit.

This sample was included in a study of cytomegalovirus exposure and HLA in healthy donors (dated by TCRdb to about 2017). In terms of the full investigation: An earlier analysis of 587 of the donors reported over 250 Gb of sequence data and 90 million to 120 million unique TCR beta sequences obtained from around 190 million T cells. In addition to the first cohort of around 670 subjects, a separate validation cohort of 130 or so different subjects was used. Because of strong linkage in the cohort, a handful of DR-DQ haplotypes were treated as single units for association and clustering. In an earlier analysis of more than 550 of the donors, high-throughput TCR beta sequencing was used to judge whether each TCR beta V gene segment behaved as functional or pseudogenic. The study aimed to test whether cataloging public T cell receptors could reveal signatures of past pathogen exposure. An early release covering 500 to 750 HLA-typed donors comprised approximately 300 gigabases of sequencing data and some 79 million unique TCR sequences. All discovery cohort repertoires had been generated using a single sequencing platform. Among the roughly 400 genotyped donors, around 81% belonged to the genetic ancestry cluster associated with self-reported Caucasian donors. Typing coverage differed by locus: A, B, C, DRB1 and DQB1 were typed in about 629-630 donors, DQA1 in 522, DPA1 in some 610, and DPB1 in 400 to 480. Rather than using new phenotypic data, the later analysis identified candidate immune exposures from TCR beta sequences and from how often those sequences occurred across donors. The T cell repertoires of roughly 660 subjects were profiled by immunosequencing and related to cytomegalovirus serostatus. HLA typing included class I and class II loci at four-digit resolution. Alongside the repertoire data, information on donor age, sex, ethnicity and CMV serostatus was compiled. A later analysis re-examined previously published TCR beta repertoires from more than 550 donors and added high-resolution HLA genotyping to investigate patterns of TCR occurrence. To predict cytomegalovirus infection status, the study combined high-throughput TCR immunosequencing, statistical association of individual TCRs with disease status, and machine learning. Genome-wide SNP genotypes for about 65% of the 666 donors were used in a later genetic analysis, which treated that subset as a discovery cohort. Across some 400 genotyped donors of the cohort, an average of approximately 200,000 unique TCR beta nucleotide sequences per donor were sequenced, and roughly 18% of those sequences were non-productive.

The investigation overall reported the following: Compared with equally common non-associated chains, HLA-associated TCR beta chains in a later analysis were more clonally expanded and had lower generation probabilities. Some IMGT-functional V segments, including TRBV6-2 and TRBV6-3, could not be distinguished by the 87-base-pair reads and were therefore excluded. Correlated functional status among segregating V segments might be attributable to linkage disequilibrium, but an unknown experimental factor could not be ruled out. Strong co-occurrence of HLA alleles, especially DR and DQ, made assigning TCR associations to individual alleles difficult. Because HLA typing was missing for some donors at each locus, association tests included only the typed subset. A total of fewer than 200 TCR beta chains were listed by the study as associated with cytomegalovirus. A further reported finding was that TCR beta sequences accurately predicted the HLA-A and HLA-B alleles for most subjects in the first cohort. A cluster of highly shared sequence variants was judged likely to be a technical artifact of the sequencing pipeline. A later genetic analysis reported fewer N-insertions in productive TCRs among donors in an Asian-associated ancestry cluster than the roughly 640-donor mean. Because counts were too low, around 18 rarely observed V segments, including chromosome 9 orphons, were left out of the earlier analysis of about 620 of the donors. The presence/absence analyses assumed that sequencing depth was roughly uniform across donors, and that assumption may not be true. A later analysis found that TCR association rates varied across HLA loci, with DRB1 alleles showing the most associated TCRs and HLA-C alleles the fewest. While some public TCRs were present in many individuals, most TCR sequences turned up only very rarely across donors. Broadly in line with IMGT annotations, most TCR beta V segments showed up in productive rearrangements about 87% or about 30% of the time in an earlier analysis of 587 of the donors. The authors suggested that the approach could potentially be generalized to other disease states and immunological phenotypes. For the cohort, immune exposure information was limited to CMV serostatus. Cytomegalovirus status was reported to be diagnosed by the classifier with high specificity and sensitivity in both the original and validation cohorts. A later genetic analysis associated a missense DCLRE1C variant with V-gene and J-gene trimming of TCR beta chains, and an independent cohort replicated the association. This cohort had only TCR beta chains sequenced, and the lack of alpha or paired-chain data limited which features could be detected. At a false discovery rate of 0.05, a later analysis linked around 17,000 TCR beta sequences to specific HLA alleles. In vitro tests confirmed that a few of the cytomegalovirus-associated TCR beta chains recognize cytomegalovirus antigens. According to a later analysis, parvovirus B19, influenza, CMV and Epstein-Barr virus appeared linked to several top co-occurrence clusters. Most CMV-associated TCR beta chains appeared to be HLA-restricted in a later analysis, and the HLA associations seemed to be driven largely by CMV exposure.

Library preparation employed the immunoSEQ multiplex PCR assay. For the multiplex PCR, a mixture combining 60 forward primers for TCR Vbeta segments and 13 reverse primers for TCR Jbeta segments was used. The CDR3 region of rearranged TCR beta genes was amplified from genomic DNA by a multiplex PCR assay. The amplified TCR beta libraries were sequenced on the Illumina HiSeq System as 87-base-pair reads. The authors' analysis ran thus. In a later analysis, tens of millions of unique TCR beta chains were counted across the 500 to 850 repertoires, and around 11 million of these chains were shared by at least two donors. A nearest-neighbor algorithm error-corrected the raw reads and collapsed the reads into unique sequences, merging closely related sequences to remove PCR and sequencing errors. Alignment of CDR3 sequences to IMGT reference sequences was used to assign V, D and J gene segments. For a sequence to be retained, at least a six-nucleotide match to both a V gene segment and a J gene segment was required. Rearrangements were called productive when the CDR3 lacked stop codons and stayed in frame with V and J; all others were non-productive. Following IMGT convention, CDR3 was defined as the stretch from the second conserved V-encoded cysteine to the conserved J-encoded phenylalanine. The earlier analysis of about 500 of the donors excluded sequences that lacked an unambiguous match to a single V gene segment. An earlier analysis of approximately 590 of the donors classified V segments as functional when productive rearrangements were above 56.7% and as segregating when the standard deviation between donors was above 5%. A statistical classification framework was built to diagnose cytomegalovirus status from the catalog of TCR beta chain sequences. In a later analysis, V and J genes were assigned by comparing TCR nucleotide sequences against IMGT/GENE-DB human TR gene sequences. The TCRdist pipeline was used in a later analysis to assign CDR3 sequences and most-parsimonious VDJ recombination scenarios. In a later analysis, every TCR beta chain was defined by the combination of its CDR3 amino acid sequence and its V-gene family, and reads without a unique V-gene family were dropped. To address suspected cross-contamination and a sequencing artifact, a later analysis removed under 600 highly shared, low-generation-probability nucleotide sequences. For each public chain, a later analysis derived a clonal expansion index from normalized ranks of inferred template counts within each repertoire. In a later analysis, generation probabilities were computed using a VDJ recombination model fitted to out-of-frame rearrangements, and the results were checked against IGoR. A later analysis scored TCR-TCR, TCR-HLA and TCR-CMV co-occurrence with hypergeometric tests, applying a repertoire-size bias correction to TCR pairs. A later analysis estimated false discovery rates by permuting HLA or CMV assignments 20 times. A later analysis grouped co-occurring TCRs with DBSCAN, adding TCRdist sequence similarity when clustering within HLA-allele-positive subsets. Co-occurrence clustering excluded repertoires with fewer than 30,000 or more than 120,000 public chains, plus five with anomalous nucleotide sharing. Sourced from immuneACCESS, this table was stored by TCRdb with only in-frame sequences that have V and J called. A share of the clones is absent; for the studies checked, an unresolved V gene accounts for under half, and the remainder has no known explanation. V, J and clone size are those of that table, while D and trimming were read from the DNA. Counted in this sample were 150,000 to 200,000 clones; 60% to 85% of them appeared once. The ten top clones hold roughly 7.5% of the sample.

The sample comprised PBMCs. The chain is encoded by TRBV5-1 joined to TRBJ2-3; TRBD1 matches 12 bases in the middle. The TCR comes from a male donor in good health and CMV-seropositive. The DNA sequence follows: TGCGCCAGCAGCCTCGGGACAGGGGGCCGCACAGATACGCAGTATTTT. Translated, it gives CASSLGTGGRTDTQYF.